Reported below is one T cell receptor (beta chain). Antigen: not known. The record originates from a study of OX40 agonist ivuxolimab in advanced cancers. Study-level points and caveats: Undetermined was the antigen specificity of the expanded peripheral T cells. Relative to CD4+, CD8+ T cells held more expanded clones on average.

There are 11 residues in the CDR3. The V gene lost 6 bases and the J gene lost 6 bases, with 9 bases spanning the gap. Germline V gives CDR1 MNHNS, CDR2 SASEGT. Some clones are missing from TCRdb's copy, which holds only in-frame ones; the method was immunoSEQ multiplex PCR. The sample holds roughly 70,000 clones; 85% to 95% are singletons and the top ten take under 7.5%. The TCR originated in an adult with an advanced solid tumor such as melanoma, head and neck, liver or kidney cancer. This sequence joins TRBV6-1 and TRBJ2-7; D is unresolved. Sequenced here: CD4+ or CD8+ T cells sorted from blood, sampled in a trial of the OX40 agonist ivuxolimab. CDR3 DNA sequence: TGTGCCAGCAGCCACAATTTCGAGCAGTACTTC. Translating it yields CASSHNFEQYF.